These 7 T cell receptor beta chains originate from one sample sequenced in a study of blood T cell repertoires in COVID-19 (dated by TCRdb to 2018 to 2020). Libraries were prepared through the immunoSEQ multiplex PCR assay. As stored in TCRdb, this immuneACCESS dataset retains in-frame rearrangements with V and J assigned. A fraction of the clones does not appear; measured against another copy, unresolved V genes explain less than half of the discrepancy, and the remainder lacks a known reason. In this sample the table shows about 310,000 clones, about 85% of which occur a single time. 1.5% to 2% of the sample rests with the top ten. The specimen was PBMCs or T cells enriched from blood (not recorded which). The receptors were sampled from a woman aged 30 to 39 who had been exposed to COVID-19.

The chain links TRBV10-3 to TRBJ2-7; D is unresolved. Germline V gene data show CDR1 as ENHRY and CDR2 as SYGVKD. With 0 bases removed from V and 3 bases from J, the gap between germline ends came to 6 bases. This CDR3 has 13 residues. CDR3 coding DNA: TGTGCCATCAGTGAGTCGGGCTTCTACGAGCAGTACTTC. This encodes CAISESGFYEQYF.

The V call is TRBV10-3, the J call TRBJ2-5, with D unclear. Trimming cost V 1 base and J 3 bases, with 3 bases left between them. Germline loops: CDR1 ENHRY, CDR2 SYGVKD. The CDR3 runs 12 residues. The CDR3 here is CAISEFEETQYF. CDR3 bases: TGTGCCATCAGTGAGTTCGAAGAGACCCAGTACTTC.

The CDR3, as DNA: TGCGCCAGCAGGACCGGGACAGGGGGCCTCGGGGAGCTGTTTTTT. It specifies CASRTGTGGLGELFF. The rearrangement links TRBV10-2 to TRBJ2-2; TRBD1 matches 12 bases. The junction had 6 bases not matched to a gene; V was cut back by 6 bases and J by 7 bases. CDR1 and CDR2 (germline): WSHSY, SAAADI. CDR3 length equals 15 residues.

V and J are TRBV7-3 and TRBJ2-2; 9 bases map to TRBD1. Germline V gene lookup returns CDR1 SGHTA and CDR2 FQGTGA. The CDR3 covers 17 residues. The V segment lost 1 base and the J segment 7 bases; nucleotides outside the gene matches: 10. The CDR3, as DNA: TGTGCCAGCAGCTTAATAGGGGGACAGGGTTCGGGCGGGGAGCTGTTTTTT. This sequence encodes CASSLIGGQGSGGELFF.

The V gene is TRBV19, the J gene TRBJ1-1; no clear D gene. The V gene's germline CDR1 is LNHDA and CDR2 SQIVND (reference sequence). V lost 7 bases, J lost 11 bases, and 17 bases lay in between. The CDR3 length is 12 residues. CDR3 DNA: TGTGCCAGTACCAGTTGGGCCTCCGAGGCTTTCTTT. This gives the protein CASTSWASEAFF.

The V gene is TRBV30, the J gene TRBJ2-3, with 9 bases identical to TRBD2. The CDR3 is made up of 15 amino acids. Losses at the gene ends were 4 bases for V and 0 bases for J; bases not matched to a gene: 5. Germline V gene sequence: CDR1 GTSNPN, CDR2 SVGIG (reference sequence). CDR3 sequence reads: CAWKRTSGSTDTQYF. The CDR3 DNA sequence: TGTGCCTGGAAACGAACTAGCGGGAGCACAGATACGCAGTATTTT.

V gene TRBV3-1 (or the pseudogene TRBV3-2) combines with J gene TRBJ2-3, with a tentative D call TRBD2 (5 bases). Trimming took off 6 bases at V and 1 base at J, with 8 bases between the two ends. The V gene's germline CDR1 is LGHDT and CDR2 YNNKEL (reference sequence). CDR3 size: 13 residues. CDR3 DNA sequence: TGTGCCAGCAGTTGGACTCGCACAGATACGCAGTATTTT. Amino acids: CASSWTRTDTQYF.